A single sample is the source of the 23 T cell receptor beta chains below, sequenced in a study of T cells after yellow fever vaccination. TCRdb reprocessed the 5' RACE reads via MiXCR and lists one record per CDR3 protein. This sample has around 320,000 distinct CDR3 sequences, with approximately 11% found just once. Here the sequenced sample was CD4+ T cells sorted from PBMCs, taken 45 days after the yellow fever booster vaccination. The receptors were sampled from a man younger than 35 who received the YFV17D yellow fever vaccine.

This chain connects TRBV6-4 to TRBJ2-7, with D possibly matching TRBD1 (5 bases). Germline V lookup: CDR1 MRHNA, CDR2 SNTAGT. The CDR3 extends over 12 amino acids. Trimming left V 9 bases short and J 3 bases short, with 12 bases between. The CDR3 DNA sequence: TGTGCCAGTTTCCTCCAGGGCTACGAGCAGTACGTC. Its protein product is CASFLQGYEQYV.

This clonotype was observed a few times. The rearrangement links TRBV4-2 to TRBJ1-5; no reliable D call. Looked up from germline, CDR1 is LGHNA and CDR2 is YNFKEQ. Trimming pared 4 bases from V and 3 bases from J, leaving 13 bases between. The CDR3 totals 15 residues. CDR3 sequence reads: CASSLGGPLNQPQHF. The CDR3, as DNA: TGTGCCAGCAGCCTAGGCGGGCCTCTCAATCAGCCCCAGCATTTT.

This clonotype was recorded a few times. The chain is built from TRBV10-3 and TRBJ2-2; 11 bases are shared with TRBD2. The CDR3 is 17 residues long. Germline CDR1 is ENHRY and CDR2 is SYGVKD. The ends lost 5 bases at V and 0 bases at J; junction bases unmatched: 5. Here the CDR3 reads CAISSLAGGANTGELFF. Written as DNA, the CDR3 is TGTGCCATCAGTTCTCTAGCGGGGGGAGCGAACACCGGGGAGCTGTTTTTT.

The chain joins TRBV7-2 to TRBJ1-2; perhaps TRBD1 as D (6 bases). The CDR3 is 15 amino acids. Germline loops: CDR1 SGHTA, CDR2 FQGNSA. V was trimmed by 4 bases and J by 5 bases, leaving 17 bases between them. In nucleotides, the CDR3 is TGTGCCAGCAGCTCGGGACACCCGACGCTATATGGCTACACCTTC. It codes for CASSSGHPTLYGYTF.

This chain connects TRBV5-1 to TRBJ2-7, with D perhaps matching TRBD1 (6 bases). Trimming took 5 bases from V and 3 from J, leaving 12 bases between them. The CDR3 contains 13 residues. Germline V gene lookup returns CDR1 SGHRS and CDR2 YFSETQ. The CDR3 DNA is TGCGCCAGCAGACCTGGACAGAACTACGAGCAGTACTTC. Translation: CASRPGQNYEQYF.

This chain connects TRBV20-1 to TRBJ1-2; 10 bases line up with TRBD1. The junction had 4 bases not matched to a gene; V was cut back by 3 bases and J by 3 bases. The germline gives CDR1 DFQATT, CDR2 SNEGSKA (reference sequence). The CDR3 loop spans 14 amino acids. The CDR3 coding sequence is TGCAGTGCTAGGGGGGACAGGGGTGACTATGGCTACACCTTC. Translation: CSARGDRGDYGYTF.

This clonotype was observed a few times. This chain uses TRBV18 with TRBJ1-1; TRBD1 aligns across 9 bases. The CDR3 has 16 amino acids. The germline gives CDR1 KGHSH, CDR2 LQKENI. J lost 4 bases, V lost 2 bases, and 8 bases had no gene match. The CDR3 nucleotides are TGTGCCAGCTCACCAATGGGACAGGGCGCGTCCACTGAAGCTTTCTTT. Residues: CASSPMGQGASTEAFF.

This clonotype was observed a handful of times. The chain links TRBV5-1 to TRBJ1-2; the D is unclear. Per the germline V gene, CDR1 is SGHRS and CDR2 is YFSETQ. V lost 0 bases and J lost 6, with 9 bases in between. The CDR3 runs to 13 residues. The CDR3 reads CASSLGFLDGYTF. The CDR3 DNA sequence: TGCGCCAGCAGCTTGGGGTTTCTCGATGGCTACACCTTC.

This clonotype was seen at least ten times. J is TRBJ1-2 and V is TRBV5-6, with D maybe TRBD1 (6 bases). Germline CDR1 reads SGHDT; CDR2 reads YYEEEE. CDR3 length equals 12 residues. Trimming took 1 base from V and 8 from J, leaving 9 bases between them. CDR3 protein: CASSLNGGGYTF. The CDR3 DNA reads TGTGCCAGCAGCTTGAATGGGGGCGGCTACACCTTC.

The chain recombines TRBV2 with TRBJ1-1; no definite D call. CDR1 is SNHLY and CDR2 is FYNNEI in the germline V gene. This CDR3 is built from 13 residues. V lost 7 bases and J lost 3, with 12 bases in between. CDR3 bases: TGTGCCAGCACCTCGGGAGGGTACACTGAAGCTTTCTTT. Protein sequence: CASTSGGYTEAFF.

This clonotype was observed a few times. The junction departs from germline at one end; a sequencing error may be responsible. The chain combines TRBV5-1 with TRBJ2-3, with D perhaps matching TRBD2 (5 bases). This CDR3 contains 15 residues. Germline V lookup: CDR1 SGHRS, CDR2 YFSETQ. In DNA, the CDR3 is TGCGCCAGCGGAAAAGTAACGGGAAGCACAGATACGAAGTATTTT. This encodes CASGKVTGSTDTKYF.

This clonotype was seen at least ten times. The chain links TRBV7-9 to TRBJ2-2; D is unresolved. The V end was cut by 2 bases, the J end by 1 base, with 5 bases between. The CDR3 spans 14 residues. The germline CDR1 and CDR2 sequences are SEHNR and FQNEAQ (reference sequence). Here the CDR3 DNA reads TGTGCCAGCAGCTTATCCGGGAACACCGGGGAGCTGTTTTTT. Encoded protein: CASSLSGNTGELFF.

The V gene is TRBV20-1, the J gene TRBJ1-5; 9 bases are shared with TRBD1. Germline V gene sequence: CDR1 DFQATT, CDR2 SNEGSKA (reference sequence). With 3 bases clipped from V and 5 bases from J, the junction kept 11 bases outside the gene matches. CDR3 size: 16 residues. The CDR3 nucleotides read TGCAGTGCTAGCCCCCCTGACAGGGGGAGAGATCAGCCCCAGCATTTT. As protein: CSASPPDRGRDQPQHF.

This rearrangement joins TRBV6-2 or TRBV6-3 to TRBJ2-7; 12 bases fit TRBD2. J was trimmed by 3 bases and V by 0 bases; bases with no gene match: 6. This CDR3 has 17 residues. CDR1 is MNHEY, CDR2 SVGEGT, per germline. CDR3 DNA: TGTGCCAGCAGTTACTCGACTAGCGGGGGCCTAGACTACGAGCAGTACTTC. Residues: CASSYSTSGGLDYEQYF.

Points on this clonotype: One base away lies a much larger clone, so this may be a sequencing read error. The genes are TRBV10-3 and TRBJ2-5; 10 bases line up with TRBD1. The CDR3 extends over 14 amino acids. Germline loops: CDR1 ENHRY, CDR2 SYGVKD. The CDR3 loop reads CAISGGTGEETQHF. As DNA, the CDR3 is TGTGCCATCAGTGGGGGGACAGGGGAAGAGACCCAGCACTTC.

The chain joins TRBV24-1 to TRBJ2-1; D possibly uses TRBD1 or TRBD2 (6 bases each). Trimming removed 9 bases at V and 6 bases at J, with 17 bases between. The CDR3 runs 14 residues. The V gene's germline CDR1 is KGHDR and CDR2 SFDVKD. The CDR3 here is CATSPRGASNEQFF. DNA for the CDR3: TGTGCCACCTCCCCTAGGGGGGCTTCCAATGAGCAGTTCTTC.

CDR3 DNA: TGCGCCAGCAGCCAAGAGGTCGGCGGACTCTCTGGGGCCAACGTCCTGACTTTC. Translating gives CASSQEVGGLSGANVLTF. The chain uses TRBV4-3 and TRBJ2-6; a weak D match, TRBD2 (5 bases). Trimming left V 0 bases short and J 0 bases short, with 12 bases between. CDR1 and CDR2 (germline): LGHNA, YSLEER. The length of the CDR3 is 18 residues.

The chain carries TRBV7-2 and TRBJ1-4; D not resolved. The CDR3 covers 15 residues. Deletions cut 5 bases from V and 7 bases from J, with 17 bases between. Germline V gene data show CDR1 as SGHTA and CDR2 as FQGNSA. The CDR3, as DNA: TGTGCCAGCAGCCCTTGGGGATTGTCTCCTGAAAAACTGTTTTTT. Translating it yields CASSPWGLSPEKLFF.

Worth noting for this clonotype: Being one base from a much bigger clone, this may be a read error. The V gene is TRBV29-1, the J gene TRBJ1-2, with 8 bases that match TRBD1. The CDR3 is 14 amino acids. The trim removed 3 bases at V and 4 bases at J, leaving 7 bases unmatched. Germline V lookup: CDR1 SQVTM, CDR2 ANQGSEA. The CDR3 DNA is TGCAGCGTTGATGATGCGGGACAGGCCTATGGCTACACCTTC. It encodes CSVDDAGQAYGYTF.

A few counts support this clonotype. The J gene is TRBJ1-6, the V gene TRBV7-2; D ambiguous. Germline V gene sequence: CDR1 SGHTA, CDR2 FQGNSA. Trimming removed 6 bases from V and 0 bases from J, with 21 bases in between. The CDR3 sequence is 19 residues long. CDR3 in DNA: TGTGCCAGCAGGAAAATCGGGTCGTCCAGGAGCTCCTATAATTCACCCCTCCACTTT. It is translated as CASRKIGSSRSSYNSPLHF.

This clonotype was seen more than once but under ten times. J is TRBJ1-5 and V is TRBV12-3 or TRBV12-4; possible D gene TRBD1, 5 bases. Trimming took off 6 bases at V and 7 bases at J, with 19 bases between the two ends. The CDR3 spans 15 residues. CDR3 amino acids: CASRKAWGEGQPQHF. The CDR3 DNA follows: TGTGCCAGCAGAAAGGCGTGGGGGGAGGGACAGCCCCAGCATTTT.

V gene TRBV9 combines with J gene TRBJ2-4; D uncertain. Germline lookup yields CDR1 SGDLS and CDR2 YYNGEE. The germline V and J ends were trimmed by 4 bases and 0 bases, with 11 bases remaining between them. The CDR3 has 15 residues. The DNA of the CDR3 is TGTGCCAGCAGCTCAGGAAAACTAGCCAAAAACATTCAGTACTTC. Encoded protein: CASSSGKLAKNIQYF.

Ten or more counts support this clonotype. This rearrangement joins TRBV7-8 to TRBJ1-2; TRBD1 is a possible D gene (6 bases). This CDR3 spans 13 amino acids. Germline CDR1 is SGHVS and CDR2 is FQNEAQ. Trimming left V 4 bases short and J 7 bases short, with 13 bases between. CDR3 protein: CASSYGGGGGYTF. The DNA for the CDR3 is TGTGCCAGCAGCTACGGGGGGGGCGGTGGCTACACCTTC.